The 7 T cell receptor beta chains given below trace back to one sample, sequenced in a study of T cells in Graves' hyperthyroidism and ophthalmopathy. Amplified regions were TCR beta CDR3 sequences from RNA transcripts. A set of HTBI primers served as the primers for a first-round RT-PCR of the TCR CDR3. TCRdb re-derived calls from the multiplex PCR reads in MiXCR, one entry per CDR3 protein. In the table there are roughly 650,000 distinct CDR3 sequences, roughly 15% of which are singletons. The material sequenced was blood. The receptors were gathered from a woman aged 40 to 50 with Graves' ophthalmopathy.

Many counts were recorded for this clonotype. The J gene is TRBJ2-1, the V gene TRBV12-3 or TRBV12-4; 12 bases match TRBD1. The V and J ends lost 4 bases and 9 bases, in that order; junction bases with no gene match: 10. This CDR3 spans 16 amino acids. The CDR3 here is CASSSSGTGGYIEQFF. For the CDR3, the DNA is TGTGCCAGCAGTTCCTCCGGGACAGGGGGCTATATTGAGCAGTTCTTC.

This clonotype was seen many times. The V and J genes are TRBV20-1 and TRBJ2-1, with TRBD1 identical over 7 bases. Germline CDR1 DFQATT, CDR2 SNEGSKA (reference sequence). V shed 5 bases, J shed 10 bases, and the junction held 5 bases outside the gene matches. The CDR3 extends over 11 amino acids. CDR3 DNA: TGCAGTGCTGGACAGGACAGGGAGCAGTTCTTC. This sequence encodes CSAGQDREQFF.

This clonotype was counted ten times or more. The chain recombines TRBV11-3 with TRBJ2-2; 10 nucleotides agree with TRBD1. This CDR3 has 17 residues. V shed 3 bases and J 5 bases; nucleotides not matched to a gene: 9. Germline CDR1 and CDR2: SGHNT and YENEEA. In nucleotides, the CDR3 is TGTGCCAGCAGCTTCCTACCCGGGACAGGGGAAACCGGGGAGCTGTTTTTT. It specifies CASSFLPGTGETGELFF.

This clonotype has a count of ten or more. The chain uses TRBV7-2 and TRBJ1-2, with D tentatively TRBD1 (5 bases). Trimming left V 6 bases short and J 8 bases short, with 25 bases between. The CDR3 contains 16 residues. Germline CDR1 is SGHTA and CDR2 is FQGNSA. The chain's CDR3 is CASREGRLKLKGGYTF. As DNA, the CDR3 is TGTGCCAGCAGGGAGGGGAGACTAAAATTAAAAGGAGGCTACACCTTC.

The chain employs TRBV5-1 and TRBJ2-5; D ambiguous. V shed 5 bases and J shed 3 bases, with 11 bases lying between them. The CDR3 extends over 13 amino acids. CDR1 is SGHRS, CDR2 YFSETQ, per germline. The CDR3 DNA sequence: TGCGCCAGCAGGTCAAGTCAGAAAGAGACCCAGTACTTC. It yields the protein CASRSSQKETQYF.

This clonotype has at least ten counts. The J gene is TRBJ1-1, the V gene TRBV28; possible D gene TRBD1, 6 bases. The CDR3 totals 15 residues. Germline CDR1 MDHEN, CDR2 SYDVKM. V was pared by 2 bases and J by 1 base, with 11 bases between. As DNA, the CDR3 is TGTGCCAGCAGTTTACCGGGACACGCGAACACTGAAGCTTTCTTT. This encodes CASSLPGHANTEAFF.

There are many counts of this clonotype. The rearrangement uses TRBV20-1 and TRBJ1-1; D not resolved. Germline assignment: CDR1 DFQATT and CDR2 SNEGSKA (reference sequence). The CDR3 totals 10 residues. Trimming left V 3 bases short and J 7 bases short, with 6 bases between. The CDR3 DNA is TGCAGTGCTAGTCGGATTGAAGCTTTCTTT. It is translated as CSASRIEAFF.